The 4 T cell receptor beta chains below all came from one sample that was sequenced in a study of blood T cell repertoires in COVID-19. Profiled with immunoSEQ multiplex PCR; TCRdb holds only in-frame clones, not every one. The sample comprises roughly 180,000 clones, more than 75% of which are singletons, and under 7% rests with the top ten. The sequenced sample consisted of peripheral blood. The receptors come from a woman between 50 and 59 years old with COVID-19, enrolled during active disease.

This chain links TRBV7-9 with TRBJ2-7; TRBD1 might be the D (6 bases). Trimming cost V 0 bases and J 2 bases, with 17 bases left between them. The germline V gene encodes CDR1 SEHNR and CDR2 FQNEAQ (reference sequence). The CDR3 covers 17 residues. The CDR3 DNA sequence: TGTGCCAGCAGCTTAGCCGGGGACACGCCACTGGCCTACGAGCAGTACTTC. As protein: CASSLAGDTPLAYEQYF.

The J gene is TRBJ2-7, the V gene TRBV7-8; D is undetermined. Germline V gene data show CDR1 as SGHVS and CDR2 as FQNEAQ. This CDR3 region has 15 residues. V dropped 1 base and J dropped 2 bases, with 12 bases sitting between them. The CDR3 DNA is TGTGCCAGCAGCTTAGGAGAGGTGACGGCCTACGAGCAGTACTTC. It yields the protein CASSLGEVTAYEQYF.

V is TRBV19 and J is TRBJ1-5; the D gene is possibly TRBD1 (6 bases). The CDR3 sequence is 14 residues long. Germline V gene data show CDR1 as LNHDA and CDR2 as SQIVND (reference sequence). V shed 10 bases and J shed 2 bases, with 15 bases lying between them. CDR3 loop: CAIAQGGGNQPQHF. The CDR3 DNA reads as TGTGCCATCGCACAGGGTGGGGGCAATCAGCCCCAGCATTTT.

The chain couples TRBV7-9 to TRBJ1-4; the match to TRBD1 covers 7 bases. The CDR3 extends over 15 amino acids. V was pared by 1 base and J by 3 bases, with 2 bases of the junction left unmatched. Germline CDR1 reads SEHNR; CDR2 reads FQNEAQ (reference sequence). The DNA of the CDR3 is TGTGCCAGCAGCTTAGAGGGACAGCCTAATGAAAAACTGTTTTTT. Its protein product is CASSLEGQPNEKLFF.